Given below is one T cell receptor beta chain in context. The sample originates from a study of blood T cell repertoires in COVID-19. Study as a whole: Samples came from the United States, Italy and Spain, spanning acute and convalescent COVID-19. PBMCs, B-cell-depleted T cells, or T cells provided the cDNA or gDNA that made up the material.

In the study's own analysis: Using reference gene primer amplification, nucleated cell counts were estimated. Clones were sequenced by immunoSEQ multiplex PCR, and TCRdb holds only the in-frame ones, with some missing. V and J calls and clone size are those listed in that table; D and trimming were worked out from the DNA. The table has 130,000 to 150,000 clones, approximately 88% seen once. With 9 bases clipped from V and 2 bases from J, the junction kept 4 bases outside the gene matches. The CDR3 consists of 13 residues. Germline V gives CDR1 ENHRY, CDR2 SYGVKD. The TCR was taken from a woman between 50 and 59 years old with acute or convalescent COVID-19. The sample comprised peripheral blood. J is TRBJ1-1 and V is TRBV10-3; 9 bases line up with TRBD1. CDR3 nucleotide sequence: TGTGCCATTTCGGACAGGGGAAACACTGAAGCTTTCTTT. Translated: CAISDRGNTEAFF.